This TCR beta chain came from a study of persistence of HIV-infected CD4 T cells. Study results and caveats: Degenerate expanded CDR3beta sequences were enriched among CMV- and Gag-responding cells. Compared with CD3/CD28-stimulated cells, CMV- and Gag-responding cells showed lower TCRbeta richness.

Sequencing used immunoSEQ version 4 in survey mode. Sequencing was performed with immunoSEQ multiplex PCR; in TCRdb, only in-frame clones are kept and a portion is missing. Found here are under 60,000 clones, 75% to 85% of them singletons; the top ten hold 2.5% to 3%. With 6 bases removed from V and 3 bases from J, the gap between germline ends came to 17 bases. From germline, CDR1 is SGDLS and CDR2 YYNGEE. CDR3 length: 15 residues. Stimulation used around 9.1 ug/mL lysate from CMV-infected fibroblasts. Sorted nonresponding memory CD4+ T cells were CD40L-negative, CD69-negative, CD45RO-high. Plasma HIV-1 RNA stayed below 50 copies/mL for at least 4 years. On this clone itself: Antigen specificity is unknown.

This chain joins TRBV9 and TRBJ2-3; D is possibly TRBD2 (6 bases). The receptor was isolated from an adult man with HIV who was CMV-seropositive. The sequenced sample was CD4+ T cells sorted from PBMCs after roughly 18-hour stimulation, obtained from a patient who received antiretroviral therapy. The CDR3 protein is CASTLSGEGTDTQYF. The CDR3 DNA reads as TGTGCCAGCACCCTTAGCGGAGAGGGGACAGATACGCAGTATTTT.